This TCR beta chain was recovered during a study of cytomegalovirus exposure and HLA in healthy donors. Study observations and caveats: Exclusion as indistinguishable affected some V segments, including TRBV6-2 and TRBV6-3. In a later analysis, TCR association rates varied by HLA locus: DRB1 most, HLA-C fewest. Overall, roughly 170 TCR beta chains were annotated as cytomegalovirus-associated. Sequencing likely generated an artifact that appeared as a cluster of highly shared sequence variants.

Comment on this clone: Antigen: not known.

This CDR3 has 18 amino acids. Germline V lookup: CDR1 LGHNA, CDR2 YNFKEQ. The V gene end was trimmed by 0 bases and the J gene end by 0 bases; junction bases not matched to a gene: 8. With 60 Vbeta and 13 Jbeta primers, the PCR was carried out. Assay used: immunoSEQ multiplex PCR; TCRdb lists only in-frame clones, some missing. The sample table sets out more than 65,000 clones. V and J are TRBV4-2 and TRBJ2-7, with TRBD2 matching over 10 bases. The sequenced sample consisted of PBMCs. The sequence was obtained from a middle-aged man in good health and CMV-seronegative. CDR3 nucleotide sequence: TGTGCCAGCAGCCAAGAAGGTAGCGGGGGGCTAAGCTCCTACGAGCAGTACTTC. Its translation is CASSQEGSGGLSSYEQYF.